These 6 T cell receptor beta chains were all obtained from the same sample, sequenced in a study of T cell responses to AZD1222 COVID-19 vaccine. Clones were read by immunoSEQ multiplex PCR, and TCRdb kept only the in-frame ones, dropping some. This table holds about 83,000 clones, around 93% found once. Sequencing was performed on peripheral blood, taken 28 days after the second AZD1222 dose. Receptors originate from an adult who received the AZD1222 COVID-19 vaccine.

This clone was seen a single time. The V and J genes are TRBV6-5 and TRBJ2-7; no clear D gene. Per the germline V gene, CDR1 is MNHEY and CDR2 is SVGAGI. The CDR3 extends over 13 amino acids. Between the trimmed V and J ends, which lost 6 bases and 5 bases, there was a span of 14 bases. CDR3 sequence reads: CASSNVVSHEQYF. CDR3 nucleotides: TGTGCCAGCAGCAATGTGGTTTCCCACGAGCAGTACTTC.

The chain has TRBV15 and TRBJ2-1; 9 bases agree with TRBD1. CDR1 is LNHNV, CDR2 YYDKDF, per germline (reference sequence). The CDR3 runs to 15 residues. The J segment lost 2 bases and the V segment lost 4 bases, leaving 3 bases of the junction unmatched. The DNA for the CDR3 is TGTGCCACCAGCACAAGACAGGGGGCCTACAATGAGCAGTTCTTC. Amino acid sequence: CATSTRQGAYNEQFF.

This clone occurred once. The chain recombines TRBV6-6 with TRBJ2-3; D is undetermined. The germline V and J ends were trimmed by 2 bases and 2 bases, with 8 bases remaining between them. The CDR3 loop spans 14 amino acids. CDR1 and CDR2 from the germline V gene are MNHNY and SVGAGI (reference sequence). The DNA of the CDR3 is TGTGCCAGCAGTTACCAACTCTTCACAGATACGCAGTATTTT. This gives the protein CASSYQLFTDTQYF.

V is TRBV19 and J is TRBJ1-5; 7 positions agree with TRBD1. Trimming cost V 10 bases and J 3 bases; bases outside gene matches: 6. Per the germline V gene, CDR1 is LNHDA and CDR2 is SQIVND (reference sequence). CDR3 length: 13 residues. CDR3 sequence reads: CATRTGFNQPQHF. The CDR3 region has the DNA TGTGCCACCAGGACAGGTTTCAATCAGCCCCAGCATTTT.

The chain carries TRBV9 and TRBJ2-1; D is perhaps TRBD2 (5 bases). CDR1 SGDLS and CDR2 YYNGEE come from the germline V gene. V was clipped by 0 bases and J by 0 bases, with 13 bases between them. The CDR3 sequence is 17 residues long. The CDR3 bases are TGTGCCAGCAGCGTAGATCCGGGGATAGGCTCCTACAATGAGCAGTTCTTC. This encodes CASSVDPGIGSYNEQFF.

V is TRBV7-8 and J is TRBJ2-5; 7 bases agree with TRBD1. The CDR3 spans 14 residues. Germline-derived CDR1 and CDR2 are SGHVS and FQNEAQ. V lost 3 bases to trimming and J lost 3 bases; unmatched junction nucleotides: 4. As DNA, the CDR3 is TGTGCCAGCAGCTTCACGACAGGGAAAGAGACCCAGTACTTC. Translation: CASSFTTGKETQYF.